Listed here are 4 T cell receptor beta chains from one sample, sequenced in a study of T cell responses to AZD1222 COVID-19 vaccine. The method was immunoSEQ multiplex PCR; TCRdb's version includes in-frame clones alone and lacks a portion of them. Of around 100,000 clones in the sample, 70% to 90% were seen once. The sample here was peripheral blood, taken on day 0 of MenACWY control vaccination. These receptors originate from an adult in good health.

This chain links TRBV9 with TRBJ2-7, with a weak D call TRBD2 (5 bases). V was cut by 4 bases and J by 3 bases, with 11 bases left in between. The length of the CDR3 is 13 residues. Germline V CDR1 and CDR2: SGDLS, YYNGEE. Written as DNA, the CDR3 is TGTGCCAGCAGCAGAGGAGGATACTACGAGCAGTACTTC. This sequence encodes CASSRGGYYEQYF.

Points on this clone: At the DNA level, this CDR3 is encoded by other sequences in the same sample as well. The chain combines TRBV5-8 with TRBJ1-2; D is ambiguous. This CDR3 has 10 amino acids. CDR1 is SGHTS, CDR2 YDEGEE, per germline. V dropped 4 bases and J dropped 4 bases, with 2 bases sitting between them. CDR3 protein: CASSLYGYTF. The CDR3 region has the DNA TGTGCCAGCAGCCTCTATGGCTACACCTTC. Variable domain in full (rest from reference TRBV5-8 and TRBJ1-2): EAGVTQSPTHLIKTRGQQATLRCSPISGHTSVYWYQQALGLGLQFLLWYDEGEERNRGNFPPRFSGRQFPNYSSELNVNALELEDSALYLCASSLYGYTFGSGTRLTVV.

The V call is TRBV9, the J call TRBJ2-7; D may be TRBD2 (6 bases). V was pared by 6 bases and J by 9 bases, with 16 bases between. Germline lookup yields CDR1 SGDLS and CDR2 YYNGEE. The CDR3 length is 12 residues. CDR3 coding DNA: TGTGCCAGCAATCCCTGGGAGGCGAGGCAGTACTTC. Its protein product is CASNPWEARQYF.

The chain carries TRBV28 and TRBJ1-3; tentative D call: TRBD1 (5 bases). Per germline, CDR1 MDHEN and CDR2 SYDVKM. The CDR3 is 15 residues long. The ends were cut back, 2 bases at V and 4 bases at J, with 12 bases in the middle. For the CDR3, the DNA is TGTGCCAGCAGTTTACAGGGCGCGCGGGGAAACACCATATATTTT. Translation: CASSLQGARGNTIYF.